The 6 T cell receptor beta chains reported below all come from one sample, sequenced in a study of technical replicates of blood from several donors. The repertoire was sequenced with immunoSEQ multiplex PCR; TCRdb's copy has only in-frame clones and lacks some. The profile shows about 83,000 clones, just over 95% of them singletons. Sequencing was done on a sample of T cells isolated from PBMCs. All receptors derive from a human donor in good health.

This rearrangement joins TRBV27 to TRBJ2-2, with 8 bases aligning to TRBD1. The CDR3 extends over 18 amino acids. The V gene's germline CDR1 is MNHEY and CDR2 SMNVEV (reference sequence). The ends lost 3 bases at V and 3 bases at J; junction bases unmatched: 12. The DNA of the CDR3 is TGTGCCAGCAGTTTTTTGCCGGACAGGGAGGTTGACACCGGGGAGCTGTTTTTT. Its protein product is CASSFLPDREVDTGELFF.

This clone was counted once. V is TRBV9 and J is TRBJ2-3; maybe TRBD2 (7 bases). V lost 0 bases and J lost 5, with 16 bases in between. CDR3 length: 16 residues. CDR1 is SGDLS and CDR2 is YYNGEE in the germline V gene. Here the CDR3 reads CASSVEAGAGIDTQYF. The CDR3 nucleotides read TGTGCCAGCAGCGTAGAGGCGGGGGCGGGGATAGATACGCAGTATTTT.

This chain links TRBV5-1 with TRBJ2-3; 7 nucleotides agree with TRBD1. The CDR3 sequence is 13 residues long. Germline V CDR1 and CDR2: SGHRS, YFSETQ. V dropped 9 bases and J dropped 2; count of bases not matched to a gene: 6. This chain's CDR3 is CATSTGITDTQYF. CDR3 coding DNA: TGCGCCACTTCGACAGGGATCACAGATACGCAGTATTTT.

The chain employs TRBV5-1 and TRBJ2-7; TRBD1 aligns across 8 bases. The CDR3 has 17 amino acids. V shed 7 bases, J shed 2 bases, and the junction held 17 bases outside the gene matches. The germline CDR1 and CDR2 sequences are SGHRS and YFSETQ. The CDR3 bases are TGCGCCAGCGTGGGAGAGCTCGGGACAGGTCCCCCCTACGAGCAGTACTTC. It codes for CASVGELGTGPPYEQYF.

The CDR3 region has the DNA TGTGCCAGCAGCTTAGGGGACAGAGATAATGAAAAACTGTTTTTT. Its translation: CASSLGDRDNEKLFF. This sequence joins TRBV7-8 and TRBJ1-4; 7 nucleotides match TRBD1. CDR1 SGHVS and CDR2 FQNEAQ come from the germline V gene. This CDR3 comprises 15 residues. J gave up 4 bases and V 1 base, and 3 bases lay outside the gene matches.

The chain links TRBV6-6 to TRBJ2-7, with 10 bases fitting TRBD2. CDR1 and CDR2 from the germline V gene are MNHNY and SVGAGI (reference sequence). Trimming removed 0 bases from V and 3 bases from J; junction bases left unmatched: 5. This CDR3 has 16 amino acids. CDR3 sequence: CASSYSGLAELYEQYF. The CDR3 DNA reads as TGTGCCAGCAGTTACTCCGGACTAGCGGAACTCTACGAGCAGTACTTC.